Below are 8 T cell receptor beta chains sequenced from a single sample in a study of beta chain features in type 1 diabetes. Which antigens these TCRs recognize remains unknown. Expressed TCRB transcripts got sequenced, as all isolated RNA was reverse transcribed. Libraries were prepared by immunoSEQ multiplex PCR; TCRdb keeps only in-frame clonotypes and omits some of them. The sample records approximately 46,000 clones, around 40% being singletons. Findings of the study overall: Type 1 diabetes patients had TCRB CDR3s that were shorter (moderately but significantly so) in all four CD4+ subsets.

The sequenced sample consisted of stem cell memory CD4+ T cells from blood. The receptors come from a man aged 30 to 39 with type 1 diabetes.

The chain links TRBV5-1 to TRBJ2-5; 8 bases agree with TRBD1. The CDR3 runs 17 residues. Germline CDR1 and CDR2: SGHRS and YFSETQ. Trimming cost V 1 base and J 4 bases; bases outside gene matches: 12. The CDR3 is CASSLKSPGQGGETQYF. The CDR3 nucleotides read TGCGCCAGCAGCTTGAAATCACCAGGACAGGGAGGAGAGACCCAGTACTTC. Full variable domain (rest looked up from reference TRBV5-1 and TRBJ2-5): KAGVTQTPRYLIKTRGQQVTLSCSPISGHRSVSWYQQTPGQGLQFLFEYFSETQRNKGNFPGRFSGRQFSNSRSEMNVSTLELGDSALYLCASSLKSPGQGGETQYFGPGTRLLVL.

The CDR3 protein is CSVLGQGKDTQYF. Here the CDR3 DNA reads TGCAGCGTGCTGGGACAGGGAAAAGATACGCAGTATTTT. V is TRBV29-1 and J is TRBJ2-3; 9 positions match TRBD1. This CDR3 region has 13 residues. Losses at the gene ends were 6 bases for V and 5 bases for J; bases not matched to a gene: 6. Per germline, CDR1 SQVTM and CDR2 ANQGSEA.

V and J are TRBV2 and TRBJ1-1; D not resolved. This CDR3 is 14 amino acids long. Germline V gene lookup returns CDR1 SNHLY and CDR2 FYNNEI. The V end lost 7 bases, the J end lost 5 bases, and 17 bases lay between the germline ends. The CDR3, as DNA: TGTGCCAGCATCGGACCAGCGGTTGGAACTGAAGCTTTCTTT. It encodes CASIGPAVGTEAFF.

The chain couples TRBV7-2 to TRBJ1-1, with 7 bases fitting TRBD1. Germline CDR1 is SGHTA and CDR2 is FQGNSA. V was clipped by 2 bases and J by 6 bases; unmatched bases: 6. The CDR3 has 14 residues. CDR3 sequence reads: CASSLTPGTAEAFF. The DNA for the CDR3 is TGTGCCAGCAGCTTAACGCCAGGGACAGCTGAAGCTTTCTTT.

This clone was seen a handful of times. The rearrangement joins TRBV6-1 to TRBJ1-2; D remains unclear. Germline assignment: CDR1 MNHNS and CDR2 SASEGT. V gave up 7 bases and J gave up 1 base, with 10 bases separating them. The CDR3 consists of 13 residues. This chain's CDR3 is CASTNPGNYGYTF. As DNA, the CDR3 is TGTGCCAGCACTAACCCCGGTAACTATGGCTACACCTTC.

The V gene is TRBV11-2, the J gene TRBJ2-2; D is possibly TRBD2 (5 bases). Trimming cost V 5 bases and J 4 bases, with 14 bases left between them. Germline CDR1 is SGHAT and CDR2 is FQNNGV. The CDR3 sequence is 15 residues long. In nucleotides, the CDR3 is TGTGCCAGCAGCCTAGCTCTGGAGGCCACCGGGGAGCTGTTTTTT. Residues: CASSLALEATGELFF.

This clone was seen a few times. This sequence joins TRBV20-1 and TRBJ2-7; no clear D gene. Germline CDR1 reads DFQATT; CDR2 reads SNEGSKA (reference sequence). Trimming removed 5 bases from V and 12 bases from J, with 17 bases in between. The CDR3 loop spans 11 amino acids. The CDR3 reads CSADHSLSRYF. The DNA of the CDR3 is TGCAGTGCTGACCACTCACTATCTCGGTACTTC.

The chain couples TRBV5-1 to TRBJ1-2; unclear D gene. Germline V gene sequence: CDR1 SGHRS, CDR2 YFSETQ. The CDR3 runs to 13 residues. V lost 0 bases, J lost 8 bases, and 11 bases lay in between. The CDR3 is CASSLDGEEGYTF. The CDR3, as DNA: TGCGCCAGCAGCTTGGATGGGGAGGAGGGCTACACCTTC.